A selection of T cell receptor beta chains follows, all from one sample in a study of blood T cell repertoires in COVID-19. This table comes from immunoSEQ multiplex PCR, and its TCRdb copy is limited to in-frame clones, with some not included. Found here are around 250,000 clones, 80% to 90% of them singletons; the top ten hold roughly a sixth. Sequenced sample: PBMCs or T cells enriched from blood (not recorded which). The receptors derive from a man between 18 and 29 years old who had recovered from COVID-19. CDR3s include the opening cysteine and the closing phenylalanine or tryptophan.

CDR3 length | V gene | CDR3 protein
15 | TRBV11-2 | CASSLNSGVAEKLFF
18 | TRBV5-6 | CASSFRSALSSYNSPLHF
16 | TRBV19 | CASSGSAGVDYNEQFF
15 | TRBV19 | CASSIVPGNPYEQYF
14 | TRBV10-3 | CAISDSGGLHEQFF
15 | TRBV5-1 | CASSLGPAGGETQYF
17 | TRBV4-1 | CASSQPTGYGAKNIQYF
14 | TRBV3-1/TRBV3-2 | CASSPYDRGTEAFF
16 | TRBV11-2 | CASSLDRGAGTGELFF
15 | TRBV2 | CASSEQGGPRETQYF
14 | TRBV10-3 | CAISEVDNYNEQFF
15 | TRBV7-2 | CASSLQGNSYNEQFF
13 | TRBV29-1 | CSVARDRSFEQYF
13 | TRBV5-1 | CASSLAGDQPQHF
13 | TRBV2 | CASRPGEDQPQHF
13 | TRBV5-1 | CASNLPGSYEQYF
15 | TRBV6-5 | CASSPNQGAFQPQHF
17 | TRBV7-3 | CASSFITSGRKKNEQFF
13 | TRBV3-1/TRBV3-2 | CASSHGGRETQYF
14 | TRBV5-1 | CASSSGQGYAEAFF
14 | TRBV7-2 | CASSLVSNTDTQYF
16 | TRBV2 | CASSGQGAANTGELFF
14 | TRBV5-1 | CASSRIGARETQYF
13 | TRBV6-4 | CASSASGTNEQFF
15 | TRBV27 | CASSLSPISGQPQHF
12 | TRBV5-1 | CASRDTYNEQFF
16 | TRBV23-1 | CASEGRKGLGNSPLHF
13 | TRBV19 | CASAWTGANTIYF
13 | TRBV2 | CAGGKPPQDEQYF
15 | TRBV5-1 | CASSLGLASNQPQHF
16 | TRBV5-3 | CARSREATGVNQPQHF
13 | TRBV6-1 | CASSESSRGGGHF
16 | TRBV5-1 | CASSLLQSGRAGELFF
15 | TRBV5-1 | CASSLQGLAGGEQYF
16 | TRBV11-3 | CASSARSTGESYEQYF
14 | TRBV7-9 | CASRSRRLQETQYF
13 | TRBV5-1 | CASSLAPDQPQHF
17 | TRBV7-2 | CASSSQGTDLRNSPLHF
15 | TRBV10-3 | CAISDGQGGDYGYTF
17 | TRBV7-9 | CASSPAREGSGRHEQYF
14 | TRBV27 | CASTSGGNFYEQYF
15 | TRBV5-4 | CASSIDRGASYEQYF
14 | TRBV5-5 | CASSLEILKDEQFF
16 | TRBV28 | CASSLHVRGPTGELFF
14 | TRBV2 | CAGQRGGGNNEQFF
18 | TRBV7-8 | CASSTNLRQLRRDSPLHF
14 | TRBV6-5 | CASTTGLSSYEQYF
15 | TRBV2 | CASTPGTGYSGAQYF
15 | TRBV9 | CASSVIGGLQETQYF